These 6 T cell receptor beta chains originate from one sample sequenced in a study of OX40 agonist ivuxolimab in advanced cancers. Generated by immunoSEQ multiplex PCR, the TCRdb table keeps only in-frame clones and is missing some. The sample carries about 46,000 clones, roughly nine tenths recorded once. The material sequenced was CD4+ or CD8+ T cells sorted from blood, taken in a trial of the OX40 agonist ivuxolimab. These receptors came from an adult with an advanced solid tumor such as melanoma, head and neck, liver or kidney cancer.

The rearrangement joins TRBV19 to TRBJ2-2; 12 bases line up with TRBD1. Losses at the gene ends were 6 bases for V and 1 base for J; bases not matched to a gene: 15. This CDR3 has 20 residues. Germline lookup yields CDR1 LNHDA and CDR2 SQIVND (reference sequence). The CDR3 DNA sequence: TGTGCCAGTAGACAACCACCCGGGACAGGGGGCTCCCTGAACACCGGGGAGCTGTTTTTT. Translating gives CASRQPPGTGGSLNTGELFF.

The V gene is TRBV27, the J gene TRBJ2-1; 8 nucleotides line up with TRBD1. CDR3 length: 14 amino acids. V was pared by 6 bases and J by 2 bases, with 3 bases of the junction left unmatched. Germline V gene lookup returns CDR1 MNHEY and CDR2 SMNVEV (reference sequence). CDR3 DNA sequence: TGTGCCAGCAGCGGCAGGGGGCCCTACAATGAGCAGTTCTTC. Translation gives CASSGRGPYNEQFF.

CDR3 nucleotide sequence: TGTGCCAGCAAGGGGACGGGAGCGGGAGTGATAGATACGCAGTATTTT. It is translated as CASKGTGAGVIDTQYF. The chain recombines TRBV7-6 with TRBJ2-3, with TRBD2 matching over 8 bases. This CDR3 has 16 amino acids. V dropped 7 bases and J dropped 5; count of bases not matched to a gene: 14. Germline-derived CDR1 and CDR2 are SGHVS and FNYEAQ.

The chain carries TRBV7-3 and TRBJ2-3; a possible D gene is TRBD2 (5 bases). The V gene lost 5 bases and the J gene lost 0 bases, with 6 bases spanning the gap. CDR3 length equals 13 residues. Germline V gene data show CDR1 as SGHTA and CDR2 as FQGTGA. The CDR3 loop reads CASSRTSTDTQYF. The CDR3 DNA is TGTGCCAGCAGCCGGACTAGCACAGATACGCAGTATTTT.

The chain employs TRBV10-1 and TRBJ2-1; 8 bases are shared with TRBD2. The CDR3 has 14 amino acids. The V and J ends lost 5 bases and 6 bases, in that order; junction bases with no gene match: 6. Germline CDR1 and CDR2: WNHNN and SYGVQD (reference sequence). The CDR3 reads CASSRREDGNEQFF. The DNA for the CDR3 is TGCGCCAGCAGTAGGCGGGAGGATGGCAATGAGCAGTTCTTC.

The CDR3 DNA sequence: TGTGCCAGCGCGCCGAGCGGACCCCAAGAGACCCAGTACTTC. This gives the protein CASAPSGPQETQYF. The V gene is TRBV25-1, the J gene TRBJ2-5; D is possibly TRBD2 (5 bases). CDR3 length equals 14 residues. Trimming shortened V by 8 bases and J by 1 base, and 14 bases separated the two germline ends. CDR1 is MGHDK, CDR2 SYGVNS, per germline.